This TCR beta chain is drawn from a study of cytomegalovirus exposure and HLA in healthy donors. Study summary: The same platform was used for the 120 or so validation repertoires as for the roughly 700 first-cohort repertoires, as reported in a later analysis.

A 120-subject validation cohort, separate from the approximately 690-subject first cohort, supplied the donors. Generated by immunoSEQ multiplex PCR, the TCRdb table keeps only in-frame clones and is missing some. The repertoire has around 200,000 clones, around 82% of them found once; the top ten carry 2.8%. This TCR derives from a woman under 30 in good health and CMV-seropositive. Sequencing input: PBMCs.

The CDR3 region has the DNA TGTGCCACCAGCAGGGGAGACACAGATACGCAGTATTTT. Its translation is CATSRGDTDTQYF. The rearrangement links TRBV15 to TRBJ2-3, with D possibly matching TRBD2 (5 bases). The CDR3 sequence is 13 residues long. Trimming removed 3 bases from V and 2 bases from J, with 6 bases in between. CDR1 is LNHNV, CDR2 YYDKDF, per germline (reference sequence).